This TCR beta chain was identified in a study of blood T cells in healthy people across ages (dated by TCRdb to 2014 to 2015). Background for the entire study: Template switching captured roughly one uniquely barcoded TCR beta cDNA molecule per two T cells in model experiments. Donors of different ages were randomly distributed across sequencing lanes to avoid experimental bias. Two additional independent replicas of 1 million unique cDNA reads from the same blood draw were analyzed for two donors (one aged 18 to 29 and one aged 80 or older). Using deep sequencing normalized with unique cDNA molecular identifiers, the study measured how TCR beta repertoire diversity changes with age. The donors were divided into four age groups: young (average 16 years), middle-aged (about 41), aged (62) and long-lived (more than 75).

On the study overall, not on this receptor specifically: Bulk unsorted PBMC profiling prevented conclusive comparison of naive and antigen-experienced compartments. Observed TCR beta diversity per million T cells fell roughly linearly with age, and a significant reduction was already apparent by age around 39. Estimates of total diversity based on one million sequenced T cells were considered lower bounds and underestimates. Compared with the aged group, the long-lived group had more naive CD4+ T cells, fewer expanded clones and increased TCR diversity, suggesting age selection. A strong correlation was found between observed TCR beta diversity and the percentage of naive T cells measured by flow cytometry. Because donor CMV infection status was unknown, age-related changes in expanded clonotypes were potentially confounded.

Trimming at the junction amounts to 4 bases on V and 5 bases on J, and the germline ends lie 13 bases apart. The CDR3 holds 14 amino acids from the cysteine to the phenylalanine. Solely the CDR3 DNA is kept, with 42 bases framed from the first base. According to the germline V gene, CDR1 reads KGHDR and CDR2 reads SFDVKD. Only a few counts were recorded for this clonotype. Its antigen remains unidentified. No much larger clonotype is one base removed from it; base qualities were not supplied. Libraries were made using 5' RACE. The run used an Illumina HiSeq 2500. A second PCR of about 7 to 12 cycles was run with a J-beta primer mix and a sample-barcoded 5' primer. A unique molecular identifier was introduced onto each TCR beta cDNA molecule by a template-switch 5' adaptor carrying 12 random nucleotides. Each sample yielded at least 2.5 million CDR3-containing paired-end reads. All of the RNA was converted into first-strand cDNA using the Mint cDNA synthesis kit, with a TRBC-specific oligonucleotide serving as the primer. All cDNA was treated with uracil-DNA glycosylase and then went through a first 18-cycle PCR with the universal primers M1SS and BC2_uni_R. The authors processed their data as follows. Each sample was normalized by randomly selecting 1 million high-quality reads, each carrying a distinct molecular identifier. Instead of being binned into consensus sequences, reads with shared molecular identifiers were discarded. MiTCR, run with a Q25 quality threshold and the strictest error-elimination algorithm, handled CDR3 identification, clonotype clustering and error correction. A nonparametric unseen species model with Euler transformation was used to estimate a lower bound on total TCR beta diversity. TCRdb ran its own pipeline on the public reads, namely fastp trimming at Q25 and MiXCR clone calling, and kept in-frame beta chains. Identical CDR3 protein sequences are pooled into one entry, listed with their most common genes and DNA. These V and J calls derive from TCRdb rather than the authors' analysis. In all, the sample holds 600,000 to 800,000 distinct CDR3 sequences, and around a fifth of those were seen once. Jointly, the top ten make up approximately 3.7% of the sample.

Donors were around 37 systemically healthy Caucasian individuals from Russia aged 6 to 90 years. Each donor gave 9 to 10 milliliters of peripheral blood, collected into EDTA-treated Vacutainer tubes. PBMCs were isolated by Ficoll-Paque density-gradient centrifugation, with at least 7 million obtained per sample. Trizol reagent was used to extract total RNA from the PBMCs, yielding at least 5 micrograms per sample. For every donor, an aliquot of PBMCs went through flow cytometry to measure the percentages of naive CD45RAhigh/CD27high T cells. The material sequenced was blood. This TCR was sampled from a man aged 70-80 years in good health. This chain joins TRBV24-1 to TRBJ2-5; the D gene is perhaps TRBD2, from 6 matching bases. The CDR3 reads as follows: CATSDGRGRETQYF. The base sequence is TGTGCCACCAGTGACGGGCGGGGACGGGAGACCCAGTACTTC.